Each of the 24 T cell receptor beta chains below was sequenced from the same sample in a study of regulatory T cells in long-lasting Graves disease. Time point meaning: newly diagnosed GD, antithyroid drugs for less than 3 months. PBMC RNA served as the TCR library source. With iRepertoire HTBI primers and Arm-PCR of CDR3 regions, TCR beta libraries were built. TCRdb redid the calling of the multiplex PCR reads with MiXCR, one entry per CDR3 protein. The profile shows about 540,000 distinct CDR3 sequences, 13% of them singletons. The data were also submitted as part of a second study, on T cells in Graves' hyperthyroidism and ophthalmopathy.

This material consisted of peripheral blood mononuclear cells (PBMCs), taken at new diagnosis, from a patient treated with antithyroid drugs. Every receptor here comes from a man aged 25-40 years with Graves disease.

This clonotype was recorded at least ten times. The CDR3: CSASFPNEQFF. The CDR3 DNA reads TGCAGTGCTAGCTTTCCTAATGAGCAGTTCTTC. The genes are TRBV20-1 and TRBJ2-1, with D hard to call. There are 11 residues in the CDR3. Per the germline V gene, CDR1 is DFQATT and CDR2 is SNEGSKA (reference sequence). V lost 3 bases, J lost 7 bases, and 7 bases lay in between.

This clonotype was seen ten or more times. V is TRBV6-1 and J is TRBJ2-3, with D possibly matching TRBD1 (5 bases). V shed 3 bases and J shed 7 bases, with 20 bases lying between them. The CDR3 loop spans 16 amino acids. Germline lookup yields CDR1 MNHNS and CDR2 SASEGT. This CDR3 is CASSDWWGPPLHTQYF. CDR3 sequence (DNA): TGTGCCAGCAGTGACTGGTGGGGCCCGCCGCTCCATACGCAGTATTTT.

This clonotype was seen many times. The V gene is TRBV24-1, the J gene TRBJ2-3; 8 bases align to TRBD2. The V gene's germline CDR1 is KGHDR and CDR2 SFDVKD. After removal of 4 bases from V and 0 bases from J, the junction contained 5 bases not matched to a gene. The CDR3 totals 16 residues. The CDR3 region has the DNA TGTGCCACCAGTGAGGTAGCGGGAACTAGCACAGATACGCAGTATTTT. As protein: CATSEVAGTSTDTQYF.

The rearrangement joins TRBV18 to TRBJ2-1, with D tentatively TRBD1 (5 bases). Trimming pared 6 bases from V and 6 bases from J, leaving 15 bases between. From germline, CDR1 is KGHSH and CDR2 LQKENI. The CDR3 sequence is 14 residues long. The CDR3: CASSGIGQINEQFF. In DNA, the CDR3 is TGTGCCAGCTCCGGAATAGGACAAATCAATGAGCAGTTCTTC.

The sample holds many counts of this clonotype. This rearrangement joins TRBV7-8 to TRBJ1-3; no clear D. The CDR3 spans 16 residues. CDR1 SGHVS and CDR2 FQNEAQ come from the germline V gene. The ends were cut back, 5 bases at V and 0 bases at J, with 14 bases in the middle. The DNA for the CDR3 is TGTGCCAGCAGCCTCGTCCCTATTAACTCTGGAAACACCATATATTTT. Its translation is CASSLVPINSGNTIYF.

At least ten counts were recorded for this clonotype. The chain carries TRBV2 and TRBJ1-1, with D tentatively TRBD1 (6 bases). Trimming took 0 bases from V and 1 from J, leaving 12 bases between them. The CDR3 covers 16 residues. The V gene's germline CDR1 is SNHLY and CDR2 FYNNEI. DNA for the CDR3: TGTGCCAGCAGTGAAGCGAAAACGGGACAGAACACTGAAGCTTTCTTT. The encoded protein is CASSEAKTGQNTEAFF. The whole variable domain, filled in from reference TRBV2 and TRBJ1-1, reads EPEVTQTPSHQVTQMGQEVILRCVPISNHLYFYWYRQILGQKVEFLVSFYNNEISEKSEIFDDQFSVERPDGSNFTLKIRSTKLEDSAMYFCASSEAKTGQNTEAFFGQGTRLTVV.

The DNA for the CDR3 is TGCAGTGCTAGAGATATGAGGGGGCGCGTGCAGCCCCAGCATTTT. Translating gives CSARDMRGRVQPQHF. V and J are TRBV20-1 and TRBJ1-5; 7 nucleotides match TRBD1. The CDR3 is 15 residues long. The ends lost 0 bases at V and 7 bases at J; junction bases unmatched: 9. Per the germline V gene, CDR1 is DFQATT and CDR2 is SNEGSKA (reference sequence).

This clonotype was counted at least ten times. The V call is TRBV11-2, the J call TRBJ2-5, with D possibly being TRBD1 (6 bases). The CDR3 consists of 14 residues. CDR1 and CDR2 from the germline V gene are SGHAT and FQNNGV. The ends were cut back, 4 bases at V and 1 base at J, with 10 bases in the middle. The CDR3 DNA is TGTGCCAGCAGCTGGATGGACAGCCAAGAGACCCAGTACTTC. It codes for CASSWMDSQETQYF.

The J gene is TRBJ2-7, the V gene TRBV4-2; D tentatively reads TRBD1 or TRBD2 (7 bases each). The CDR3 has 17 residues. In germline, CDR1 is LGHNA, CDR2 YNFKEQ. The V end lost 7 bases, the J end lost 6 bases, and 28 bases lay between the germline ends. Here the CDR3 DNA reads TGTGCCAGCACCCCCTCCCCAGGGGGGGCTCTCGGGCGCGAGCAGTACTTC. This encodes CASTPSPGGALGREQYF.

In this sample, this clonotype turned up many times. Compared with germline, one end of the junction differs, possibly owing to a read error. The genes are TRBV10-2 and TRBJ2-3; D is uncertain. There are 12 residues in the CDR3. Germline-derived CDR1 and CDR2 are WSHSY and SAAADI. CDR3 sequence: CASSRITDTQYF. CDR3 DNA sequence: TGTGCCAGCAGCCGGATCACAGATACGCAGTATTTT.

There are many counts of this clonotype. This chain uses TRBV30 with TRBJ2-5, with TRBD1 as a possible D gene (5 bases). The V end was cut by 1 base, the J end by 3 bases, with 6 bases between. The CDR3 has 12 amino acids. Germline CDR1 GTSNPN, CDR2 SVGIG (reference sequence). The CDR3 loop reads CAWSDRKETQYF. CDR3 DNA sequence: TGTGCCTGGAGTGACAGGAAAGAGACCCAGTACTTC.

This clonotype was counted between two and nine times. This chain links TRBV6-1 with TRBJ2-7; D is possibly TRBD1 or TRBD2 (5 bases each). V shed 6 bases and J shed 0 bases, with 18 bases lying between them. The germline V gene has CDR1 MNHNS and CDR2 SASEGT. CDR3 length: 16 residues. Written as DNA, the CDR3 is TGTGCCAGCAGCCGGAGTGGGGGAGACAGCTCCTACGAGCAGTACTTC. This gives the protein CASSRSGGDSSYEQYF.

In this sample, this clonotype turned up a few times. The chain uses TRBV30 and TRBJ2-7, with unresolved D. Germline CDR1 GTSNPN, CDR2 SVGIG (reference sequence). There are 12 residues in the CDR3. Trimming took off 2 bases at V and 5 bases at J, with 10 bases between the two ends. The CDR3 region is CAWSLGGHEQYF. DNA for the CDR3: TGTGCCTGGAGTCTTGGTGGGCACGAGCAGTACTTC.

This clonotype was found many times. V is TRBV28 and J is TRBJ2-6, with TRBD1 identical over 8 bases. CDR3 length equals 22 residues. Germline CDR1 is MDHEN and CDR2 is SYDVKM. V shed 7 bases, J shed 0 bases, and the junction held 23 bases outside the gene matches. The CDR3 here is CASTTPSGDRQDFSSGANVLTF. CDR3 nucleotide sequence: TGTGCCAGCACCACCCCCTCGGGGGACAGGCAAGATTTTTCCTCTGGGGCCAACGTCCTGACTTTC. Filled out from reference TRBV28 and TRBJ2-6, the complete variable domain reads DVKVTQSSRYLVKRTGEKVFLECVQDMDHENMFWYRQDPGLGLRLIYFSYDVKMKEKGDIPEGYSVSREKKERFSLILESASTNQTSMYLCASTTPSGDRQDFSSGANVLTFGAGSRLTVL.

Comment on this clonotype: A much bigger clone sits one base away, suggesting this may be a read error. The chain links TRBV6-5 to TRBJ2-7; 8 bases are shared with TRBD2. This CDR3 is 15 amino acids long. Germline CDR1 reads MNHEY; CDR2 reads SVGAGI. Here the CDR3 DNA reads TGTGTCAGCAGGGCCGAGCGGGAGTTCTCCTACGAGCAGTACTTC. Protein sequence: CVSRAEREFSYEQYF.

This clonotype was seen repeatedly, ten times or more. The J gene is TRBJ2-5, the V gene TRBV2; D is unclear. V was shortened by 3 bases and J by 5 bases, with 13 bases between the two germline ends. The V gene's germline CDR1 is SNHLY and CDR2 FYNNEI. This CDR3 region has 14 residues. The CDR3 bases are TGTGCCAGCAGTGACAGTCGGTCTAAGGAGACCCAGTACTTC. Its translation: CASSDSRSKETQYF.

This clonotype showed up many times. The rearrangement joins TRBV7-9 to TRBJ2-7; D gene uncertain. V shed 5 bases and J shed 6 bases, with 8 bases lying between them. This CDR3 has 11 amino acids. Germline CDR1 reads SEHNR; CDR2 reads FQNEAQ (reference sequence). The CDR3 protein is CASSPRLEQYF. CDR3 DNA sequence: TGTGCCAGCAGCCCAAGGCTCGAGCAGTACTTC.

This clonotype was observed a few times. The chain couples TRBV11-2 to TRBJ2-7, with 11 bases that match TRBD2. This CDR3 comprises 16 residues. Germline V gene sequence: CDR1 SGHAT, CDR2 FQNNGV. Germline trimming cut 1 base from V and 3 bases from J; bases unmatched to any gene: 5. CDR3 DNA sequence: TGTGCCAGCAGCTTAGGGGGGACTAGCGGCGTCTACGAGCAGTACTTC. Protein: CASSLGGTSGVYEQYF.

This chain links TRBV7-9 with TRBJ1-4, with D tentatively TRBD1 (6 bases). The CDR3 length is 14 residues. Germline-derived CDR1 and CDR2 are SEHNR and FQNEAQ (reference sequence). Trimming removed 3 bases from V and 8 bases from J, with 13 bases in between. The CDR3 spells CASSLGAQGEKLFF. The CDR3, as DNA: TGTGCCAGCAGCTTGGGGGCCCAGGGGGAAAAACTGTTTTTT.

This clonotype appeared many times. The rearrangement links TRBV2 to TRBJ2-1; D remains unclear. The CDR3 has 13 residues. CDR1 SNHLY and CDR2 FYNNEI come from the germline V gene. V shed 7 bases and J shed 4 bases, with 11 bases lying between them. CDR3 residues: CASTRRTYNEQFF. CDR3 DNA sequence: TGTGCCAGCACCCGGAGAACGTACAATGAGCAGTTCTTC.

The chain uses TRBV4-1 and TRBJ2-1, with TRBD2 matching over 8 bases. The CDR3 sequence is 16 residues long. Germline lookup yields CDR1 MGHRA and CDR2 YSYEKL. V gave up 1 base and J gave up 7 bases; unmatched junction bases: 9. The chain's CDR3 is CASSQAWRGGRNEQFF. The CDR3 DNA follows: TGCGCCAGCAGCCAAGCTTGGAGGGGCGGGAGGAATGAGCAGTTCTTC.

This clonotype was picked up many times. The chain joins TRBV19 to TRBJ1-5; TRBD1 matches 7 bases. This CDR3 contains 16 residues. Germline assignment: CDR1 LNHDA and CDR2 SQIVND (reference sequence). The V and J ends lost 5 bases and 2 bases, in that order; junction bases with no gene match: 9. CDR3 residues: CASSGRGNGGNQPQHF. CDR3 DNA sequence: TGTGCCAGTAGTGGCAGGGGGAACGGAGGCAATCAGCCCCAGCATTTT.

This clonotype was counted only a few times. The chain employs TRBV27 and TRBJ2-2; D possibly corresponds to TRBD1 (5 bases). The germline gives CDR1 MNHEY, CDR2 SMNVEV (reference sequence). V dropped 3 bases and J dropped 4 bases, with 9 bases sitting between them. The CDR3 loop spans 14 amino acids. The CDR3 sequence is CASSFGRATGELFF. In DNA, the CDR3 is TGTGCCAGCAGTTTTGGCAGGGCCACCGGGGAGCTGTTTTTT.

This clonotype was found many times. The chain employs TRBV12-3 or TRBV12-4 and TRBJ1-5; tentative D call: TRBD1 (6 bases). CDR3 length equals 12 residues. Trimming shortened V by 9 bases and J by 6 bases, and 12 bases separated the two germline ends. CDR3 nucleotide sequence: TGTGCCAGTACAGGGCTTGGTCAGCCCCAGCATTTT. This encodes CASTGLGQPQHF.